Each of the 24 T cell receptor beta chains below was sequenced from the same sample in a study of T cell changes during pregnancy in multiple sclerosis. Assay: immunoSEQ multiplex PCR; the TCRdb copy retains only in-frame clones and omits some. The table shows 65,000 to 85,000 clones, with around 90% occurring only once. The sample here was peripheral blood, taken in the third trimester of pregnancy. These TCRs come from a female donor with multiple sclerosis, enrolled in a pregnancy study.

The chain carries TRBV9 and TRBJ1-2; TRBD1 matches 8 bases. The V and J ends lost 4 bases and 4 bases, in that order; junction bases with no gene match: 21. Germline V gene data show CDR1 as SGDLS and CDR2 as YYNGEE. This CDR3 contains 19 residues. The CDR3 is CASSPLIRVNDRGGYGYTF. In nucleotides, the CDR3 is TGTGCCAGCAGCCCCCTAATCAGGGTCAACGACAGGGGAGGCTATGGCTACACCTTC.

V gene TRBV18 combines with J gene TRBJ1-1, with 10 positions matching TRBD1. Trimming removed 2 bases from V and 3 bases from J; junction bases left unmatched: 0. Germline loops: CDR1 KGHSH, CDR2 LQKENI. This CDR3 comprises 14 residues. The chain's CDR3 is CASSPGTGDTEAFF. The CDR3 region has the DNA TGTGCCAGCTCACCAGGGACAGGGGACACTGAAGCTTTCTTT.

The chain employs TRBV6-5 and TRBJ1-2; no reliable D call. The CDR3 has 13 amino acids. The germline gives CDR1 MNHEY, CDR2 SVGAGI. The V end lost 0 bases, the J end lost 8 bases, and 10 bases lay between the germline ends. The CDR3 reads CASSYSEGGGYTF. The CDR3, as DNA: TGTGCCAGCAGTTACTCGGAGGGCGGGGGCTACACCTTC.

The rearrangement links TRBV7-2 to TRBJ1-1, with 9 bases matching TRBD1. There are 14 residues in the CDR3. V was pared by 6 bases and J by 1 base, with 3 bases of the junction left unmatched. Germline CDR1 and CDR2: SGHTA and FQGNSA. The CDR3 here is CASRQGAGNTEAFF. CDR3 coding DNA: TGTGCCAGCAGACAGGGGGCAGGGAACACTGAAGCTTTCTTT. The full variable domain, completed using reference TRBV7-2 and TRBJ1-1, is GAGVSQSPSNKVTEKGKDVELRCDPISGHTALYWYRQSLGQGLEFLIYFQGNSAPDKSGLPSDRFSAERTGGSVSTLTIQRTQQEDSAVYLCASRQGAGNTEAFFGQGTRLTVV.

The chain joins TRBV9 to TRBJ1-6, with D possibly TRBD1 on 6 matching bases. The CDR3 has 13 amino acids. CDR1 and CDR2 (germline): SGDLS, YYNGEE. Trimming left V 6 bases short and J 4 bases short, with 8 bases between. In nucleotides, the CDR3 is TGTGCCAGCACAGGGGAATATAATTCACCCCTCCACTTT. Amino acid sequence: CASTGEYNSPLHF.

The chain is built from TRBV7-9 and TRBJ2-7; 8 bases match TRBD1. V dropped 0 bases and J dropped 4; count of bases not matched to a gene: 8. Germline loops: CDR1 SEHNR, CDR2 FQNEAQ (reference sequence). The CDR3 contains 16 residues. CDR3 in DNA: TGTGCCAGCAGCTTAGCAGGAAGGACAGGGAGATACGAGCAGTACTTC. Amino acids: CASSLAGRTGRYEQYF.

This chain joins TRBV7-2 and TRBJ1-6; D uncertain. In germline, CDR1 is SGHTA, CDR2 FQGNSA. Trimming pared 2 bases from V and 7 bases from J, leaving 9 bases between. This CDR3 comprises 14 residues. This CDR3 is CASSLKALNSPLHF. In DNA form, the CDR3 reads TGTGCCAGCAGCTTAAAAGCCCTAAATTCACCCCTCCACTTT.

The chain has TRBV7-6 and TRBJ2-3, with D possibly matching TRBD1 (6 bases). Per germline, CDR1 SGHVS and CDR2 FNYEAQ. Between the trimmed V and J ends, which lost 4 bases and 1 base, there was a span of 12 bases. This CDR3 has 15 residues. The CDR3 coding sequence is TGTGCCAGCAGCTCCCAACAGGGAGGCACAGATACGCAGTATTTT. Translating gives CASSSQQGGTDTQYF.

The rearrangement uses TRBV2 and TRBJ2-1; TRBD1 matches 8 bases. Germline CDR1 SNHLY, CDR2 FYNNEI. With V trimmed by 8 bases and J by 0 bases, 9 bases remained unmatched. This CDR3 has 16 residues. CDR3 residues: CASRSFDRGSYNEQFF. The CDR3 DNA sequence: TGTGCCAGCCGATCCTTCGACAGGGGCTCCTACAATGAGCAGTTCTTC.

CDR3 residues: CATRDRGPTDTQYF. CDR3 coding DNA: TGCGCCACTAGGGACAGGGGACCCACAGATACGCAGTATTTT. The chain couples TRBV4-1 to TRBJ2-3; 10 bases align to TRBD1. V dropped 10 bases and J dropped 2; count of bases not matched to a gene: 6. Germline V gene data show CDR1 as MGHRA and CDR2 as YSYEKL. CDR3 length equals 14 residues.

The CDR3 reads CASSERRDSPLASYGYTF. The CDR3 DNA reads as TGTGCCAGCAGTGAAAGAAGGGACAGTCCGCTGGCGTCCTATGGCTACACCTTC. The chain uses TRBV6-1 and TRBJ1-2; 7 bases map to TRBD1. Germline V CDR1 and CDR2: MNHNS, SASEGT. J lost 4 bases, V lost 2 bases, and 16 bases had no gene match. This CDR3 spans 18 amino acids.

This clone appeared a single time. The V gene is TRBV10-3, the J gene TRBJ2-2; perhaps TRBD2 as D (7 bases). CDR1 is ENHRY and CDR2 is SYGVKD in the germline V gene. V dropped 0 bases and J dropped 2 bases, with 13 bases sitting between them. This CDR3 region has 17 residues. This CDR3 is CAISESQGGANTGELFF. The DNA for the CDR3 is TGTGCCATCAGTGAGTCTCAAGGGGGGGCCAACACCGGGGAGCTGTTTTTT.

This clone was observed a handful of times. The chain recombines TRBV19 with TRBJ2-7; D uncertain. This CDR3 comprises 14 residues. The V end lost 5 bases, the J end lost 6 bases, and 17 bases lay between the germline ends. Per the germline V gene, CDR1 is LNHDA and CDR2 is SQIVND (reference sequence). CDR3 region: CASSVSPLVGEQYF. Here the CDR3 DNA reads TGTGCCAGTAGTGTATCCCCTCTCGTCGGCGAGCAGTACTTC.

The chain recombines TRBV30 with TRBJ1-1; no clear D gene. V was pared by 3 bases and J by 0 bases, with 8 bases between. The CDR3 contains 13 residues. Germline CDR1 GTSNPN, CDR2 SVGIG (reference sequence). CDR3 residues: CAWRADMNTEAFF. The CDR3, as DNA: TGTGCCTGGAGGGCCGATATGAACACTGAAGCTTTCTTT.

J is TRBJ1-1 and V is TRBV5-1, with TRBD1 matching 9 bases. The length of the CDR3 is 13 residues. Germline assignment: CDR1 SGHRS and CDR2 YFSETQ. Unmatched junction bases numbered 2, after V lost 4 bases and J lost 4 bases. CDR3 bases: TGCGCCAGCAGCGGACAGGGGTTCACTGAAGCTTTCTTT. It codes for CASSGQGFTEAFF.

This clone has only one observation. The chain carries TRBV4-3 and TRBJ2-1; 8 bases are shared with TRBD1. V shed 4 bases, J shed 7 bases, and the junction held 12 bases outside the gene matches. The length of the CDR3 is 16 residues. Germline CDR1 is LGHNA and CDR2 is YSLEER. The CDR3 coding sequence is TGCGCCAGCAGCCCATTTGCTGGGACAGGAAAAAATGAGCAGTTCTTC. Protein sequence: CASSPFAGTGKNEQFF.

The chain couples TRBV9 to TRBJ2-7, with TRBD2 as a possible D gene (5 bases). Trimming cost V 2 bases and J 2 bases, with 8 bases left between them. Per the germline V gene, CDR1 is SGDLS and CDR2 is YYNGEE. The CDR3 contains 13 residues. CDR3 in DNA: TGTGCCAGCAGCGTGGACGGGACCTACGAGCAGTACTTC. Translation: CASSVDGTYEQYF.

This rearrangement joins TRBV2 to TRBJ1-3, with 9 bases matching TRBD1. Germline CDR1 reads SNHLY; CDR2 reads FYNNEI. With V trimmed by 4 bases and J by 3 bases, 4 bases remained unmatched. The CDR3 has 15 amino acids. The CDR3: CASSGGTGNGNTIYF. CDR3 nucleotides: TGTGCCAGCAGTGGCGGGACAGGGAATGGAAACACCATATATTTT. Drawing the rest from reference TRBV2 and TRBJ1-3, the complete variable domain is EPEVTQTPSHQVTQMGQEVILRCVPISNHLYFYWYRQILGQKVEFLVSFYNNEISEKSEIFDDQFSVERPDGSNFTLKIRSTKLEDSAMYFCASSGGTGNGNTIYFGEGSWLTVV.

CDR3 DNA sequence: TGTGCCAGCAGCCTCGGAGTGGGACGGCCGGCGGGGGAGCAGTACTTC. The encoded protein is CASSLGVGRPAGEQYF. V gene TRBV7-9 combines with J gene TRBJ2-7; a possible D gene is TRBD2 (6 bases). Germline loops: CDR1 SEHNR, CDR2 FQNEAQ (reference sequence). Trimming cost V 5 bases and J 7 bases, with 24 bases left between them. This CDR3 has 16 residues.

DNA for the CDR3: TGTGCCAGCAGCGACGTTCCAGGGGGTCGGTCAGATACGCAGTATTTT. It encodes CASSDVPGGRSDTQYF. The chain has TRBV5-4 and TRBJ2-3; 7 bases align to TRBD1. The CDR3 spans 16 residues. Germline assignment: CDR1 SGHNT and CDR2 YYREEE (reference sequence). V shed 4 bases and J 4 bases; nucleotides not matched to a gene: 12. Based on the CDR3 plus reference TRBV5-4 and TRBJ2-3, the full variable domain is ETGVTQSPTHLIKTRGQQVTLRCSSQSGHNTVSWYQQALGQGPQFIFQYYREEENGRGNFPPRFSGLQFPNYSSELNVNALELDDSALYLCASSDVPGGRSDTQYFGPGTRLTVL.

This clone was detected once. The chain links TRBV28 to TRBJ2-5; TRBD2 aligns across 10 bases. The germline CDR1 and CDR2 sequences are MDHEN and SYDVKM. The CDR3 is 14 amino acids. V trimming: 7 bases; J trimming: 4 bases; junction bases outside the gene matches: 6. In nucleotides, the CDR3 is TGTGCCAGCATGCTCAGCGGGGGGGGAGAGACCCAGTACTTC. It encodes CASMLSGGGETQYF.

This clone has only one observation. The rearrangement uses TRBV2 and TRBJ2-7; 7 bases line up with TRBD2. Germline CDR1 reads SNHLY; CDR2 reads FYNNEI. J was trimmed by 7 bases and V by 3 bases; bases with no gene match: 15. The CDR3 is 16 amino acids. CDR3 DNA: TGTGCCAGCAGTGAGAGGTGGAGCGGGGTGACACGGGAGCAGTACTTC. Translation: CASSERWSGVTREQYF.

CDR3 in DNA: TGTGCCAGCAGTTACACTTCAGGGGGCAATCAGCCCCAGCATTTT. As protein: CASSYTSGGNQPQHF. The chain has TRBV6-5 and TRBJ1-5; maybe TRBD1 (6 bases). Germline CDR1 and CDR2: MNHEY and SVGAGI. V was trimmed by 2 bases and J by 2 bases, leaving 10 bases between them. CDR3 size: 15 residues.

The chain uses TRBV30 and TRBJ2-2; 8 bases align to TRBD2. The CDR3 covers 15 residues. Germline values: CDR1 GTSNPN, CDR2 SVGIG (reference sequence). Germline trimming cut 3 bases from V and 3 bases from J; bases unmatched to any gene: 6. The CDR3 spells CAWSRNGGDTGELFF. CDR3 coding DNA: TGTGCCTGGAGCCGGAACGGGGGGGACACCGGGGAGCTGTTTTTT.